The 27 T cell receptor beta chains below were found in one sample sequenced in a study of patients and donors after allogeneic stem cell transplantation. TCRdb recomputed calls from the RT-PCR reads with MiXCR, one row per CDR3 protein. The table records about 200,000 distinct CDR3 sequences, 41% of them present only once. The sequenced material came from blood, either unsorted or a sorted T cell fraction (not recorded which). The receptors here all came from a human donor who was either an allogeneic HSCT recipient or a stem cell or donor lymphocyte infusion donor (not recorded which). It is not recorded whose cells these are; they may come from a transplant donor.

This chain uses TRBV4-2 with TRBJ1-1; D call uncertain. CDR3 size: 13 residues. Germline values: CDR1 LGHNA, CDR2 YNFKEQ. Trimming pared 3 bases from V and 5 bases from J, leaving 10 bases between. CDR3 amino acids: CASSQGLETEAFF. CDR3 DNA: TGTGCCAGCAGCCAGGGGTTAGAAACTGAAGCTTTCTTT.

The rearrangement joins TRBV18 to TRBJ1-1; D may be TRBD1 (6 bases). V dropped 3 bases and J dropped 5 bases, with 10 bases sitting between them. The CDR3 consists of 13 residues. From germline, CDR1 is KGHSH and CDR2 LQKENI. In DNA form, the CDR3 reads TGTGCCAGCTCACCCCTAGGGGGTACTGAAGCTTTCTTT. Translation gives CASSPLGGTEAFF.

This clonotype was observed once. CDR3 loop: CASSSGRDPFSYNEQFF. The CDR3 nucleotides are TGTGCCAGCAGCAGCGGGAGGGATCCCTTCTCCTACAATGAGCAGTTCTTC. The rearrangement joins TRBV12-3 or TRBV12-4 to TRBJ2-1; TRBD2 matches 10 bases. The CDR3 runs to 17 residues. With V trimmed by 6 bases and J by 0 bases, 8 bases remained unmatched.

This clonotype was seen more than once but under ten times. V usage is TRBV5-1 and J usage is TRBJ1-4; D remains ambiguous. CDR1 and CDR2 from the germline V gene are SGHRS and YFSETQ. The CDR3 length is 15 residues. The ends were cut back, 0 bases at V and 3 bases at J, with 9 bases in the middle. The CDR3 DNA is TGCGCCAGCAGCTTGGTACCCGGAGCTAATGAAAAACTGTTTTTT. It encodes CASSLVPGANEKLFF. The full variable domain, its missing parts supplied by reference TRBV5-1 and TRBJ1-4, is KAGVTQTPRYLIKTRGQQVTLSCSPISGHRSVSWYQQTPGQGLQFLFEYFSETQRNKGNFPGRFSGRQFSNSRSEMNVSTLELGDSALYLCASSLVPGANEKLFFGSGTQLSVL.

V and J are TRBV6-6 and TRBJ1-1; D gene uncertain. From germline, CDR1 is MNHNY and CDR2 SVGAGI (reference sequence). Trimming shortened V by 0 bases and J by 12 bases, and 11 bases separated the two germline ends. There are 12 residues in the CDR3. CDR3 amino acids: CASSYSNGVPFF. The CDR3 nucleotides read TGTGCCAGCAGTTACTCGAACGGTGTGCCTTTCTTT.

This clonotype came up a few times. This chain joins TRBV4-3 and TRBJ1-2; D is unclear. Germline V gene sequence: CDR1 LGHNA, CDR2 YSLEER. V lost 2 bases to trimming and J lost 4 bases, with 8 bases between them. The CDR3 contains 13 residues. DNA of the CDR3: TGCGCCAGCAGCCAACTGGGTCTCTATGGCTACACCTTC. Amino acid sequence: CASSQLGLYGYTF.

This chain joins TRBV2 and TRBJ1-2, with 9 bases matching TRBD1. CDR1 and CDR2 from the germline V gene are SNHLY and FYNNEI. This CDR3 has 13 residues. The V segment lost 6 bases and the J segment 8 bases; nucleotides outside the gene matches: 7. The CDR3 here is CASSGDRERGYTF. Written as DNA, the CDR3 is TGTGCCAGCAGCGGGGACAGGGAACGCGGCTACACCTTC. Complete variable domain (other parts from reference TRBV2 and TRBJ1-2): EPEVTQTPSHQVTQMGQEVILRCVPISNHLYFYWYRQILGQKVEFLVSFYNNEISEKSEIFDDQFSVERPDGSNFTLKIRSTKLEDSAMYFCASSGDRERGYTFGSGTRLTVV.

The chain recombines TRBV14 with TRBJ2-2; D possibly uses TRBD1 or TRBD2 (5 bases each). V lost 4 bases and J lost 4, with 10 bases in between. From germline, CDR1 is SGHDN and CDR2 FVKESK. The CDR3 covers 14 residues. In DNA, the CDR3 is TGTGCCAGCAGCCTGCACGGGGCCACCGGGGAGCTGTTTTTT. Residues: CASSLHGATGELFF.

This clonotype was picked up a small number of times. The chain has TRBV20-1 and TRBJ1-5; 7 bases are shared with TRBD1. Trimming removed 6 bases from V and 7 bases from J; junction bases left unmatched: 9. In germline, CDR1 is DFQATT, CDR2 SNEGSKA (reference sequence). This CDR3 has 13 residues. The CDR3 nucleotides are TGCAGTGCCACGACAGGGTGGTCACAGCCCCAGCATTTT. The encoded protein is CSATTGWSQPQHF.

The V gene is TRBV4-2, the J gene TRBJ2-1, with TRBD2 identical over 10 bases. V was clipped by 0 bases and J by 8 bases; unmatched bases: 7. The CDR3 is 16 amino acids. CDR1 is LGHNA, CDR2 YNFKEQ, per germline. The CDR3, as DNA: TGTGCCAGCAGCCAAGAGGGTTCTAGCGGGAGCTATGAGCAGTTCTTC. It translates to CASSQEGSSGSYEQFF.

V usage is TRBV6-5 and J usage is TRBJ2-2; 10 bases fit TRBD2. V trimming: 6 bases; J trimming: 5 bases; junction bases outside the gene matches: 9. The CDR3 has 16 residues. Germline assignment: CDR1 MNHEY and CDR2 SVGAGI. Written as DNA, the CDR3 is TGTGCCAGCAGCCCCCTAGCGGGAGATAGGACCGGGGAGCTGTTTTTT. This translates into CASSPLAGDRTGELFF.

In its sample, this clonotype was seen a few times. V and J are TRBV4-3 and TRBJ2-2, with 11 bases that match TRBD2. The length of the CDR3 is 19 residues. Germline CDR1 reads LGHNA; CDR2 reads YSLEER. The junction had 9 bases not matched to a gene; V was cut back by 2 bases and J by 1 base. The CDR3 nucleotides read TGCGCCAGCAGCCAATGGTGGCTAGCGGGAGGAGGGAACACCGGGGAGCTGTTTTTT. The encoded protein is CASSQWWLAGGGNTGELFF.

This clonotype showed up just a few times. The chain carries TRBV29-1 and TRBJ1-1; 9 positions agree with TRBD1. The CDR3 spans 14 residues. Germline lookup yields CDR1 SQVTM and CDR2 ANQGSEA. The trim removed 4 bases at V and 2 bases at J, leaving 5 bases unmatched. The CDR3 loop reads CSVGTGVLNTEAFF. The CDR3 DNA follows: TGCAGCGTTGGGACAGGGGTTTTAAACACTGAAGCTTTCTTT.

CDR3 region: CASSLAAGRNSPLHF. In DNA form, the CDR3 reads TGTGCCAGCAGCTTAGCCGCAGGGAGAAACTCACCCCTCCACTTT. The chain carries TRBV7-9 and TRBJ1-6, with D possibly being TRBD1 (5 bases). The CDR3 has 15 amino acids. Trimming removed 0 bases at V and 10 bases at J, with 13 bases between. From germline, CDR1 is SEHNR and CDR2 FQNEAQ (reference sequence).

The chain recombines TRBV29-1 with TRBJ1-2, with D tentatively TRBD1 (6 bases). The CDR3 is 16 residues long. The V gene lost 2 bases and the J gene lost 4 bases, with 20 bases spanning the gap. In germline, CDR1 is SQVTM, CDR2 ANQGSEA. This CDR3 is CSVEILRDKRVYGYTF. CDR3 bases: TGCAGCGTTGAAATACTCCGGGACAAGCGGGTCTATGGCTACACCTTC. Looking up the rest from reference TRBV29-1 and TRBJ1-2 gives the full variable domain: SAVISQKPSRDICQRGTSLTIQCQVDSQVTMMFWYRQQPGQSLTLIATANQGSEATYESGFVIDKFPISRPNLTFSTLTVSNMSPEDSSIYLCSVEILRDKRVYGYTFGSGTRLTVV.

The V call is TRBV4-1, the J call TRBJ2-1, with D maybe TRBD2 (6 bases). The CDR3 consists of 15 residues. V was trimmed by 1 base and J by 6 bases, leaving 13 bases between them. Per the germline V gene, CDR1 is MGHRA and CDR2 is YSYEKL. The CDR3 DNA reads TGCGCCAGCAGCCAAGTGGCGGGACTTTTCAATGAGCAGTTCTTC. This sequence encodes CASSQVAGLFNEQFF.

This clonotype has only a few counts. The chain employs TRBV7-9 and TRBJ1-3, with a possible D match to TRBD1 (5 bases). The germline V gene encodes CDR1 SEHNR and CDR2 FQNEAQ (reference sequence). The ends were cut back, 3 bases at V and 1 base at J, with 13 bases in the middle. The CDR3 is made up of 16 amino acids. The CDR3 nucleotides are TGTGCCAGCAGCTTTTCCTCGGGGACGTCTGGAAACACCATATATTTT. Protein sequence: CASSFSSGTSGNTIYF.

As for this clonotype: The junction departs from the called germline gene at one end, perhaps through a read error. The chain has TRBV6-5 and TRBJ1-4, with TRBD1 as a possible D gene (5 bases). The CDR3 has 13 amino acids. CDR1 and CDR2 from the germline V gene are MNHEY and SVGAGI. The CDR3 spells CASKGRENGKLFF. CDR3 DNA: TGTGCCAGCAAGGGCAGGGAAAATGGAAAACTGTTTTTT.

The V call is TRBV6-2 or TRBV6-3, the J call TRBJ1-5; 7 bases line up with TRBD1. V gave up 6 bases and J gave up 4 bases; unmatched junction bases: 12. Germline V CDR1 and CDR2: MNHEY, SVGEGT. This CDR3 is 16 amino acids long. CDR3 DNA sequence: TGTGCCAGCAGGGCGCCCGGACAGGTAGCAAATCAGCCCCAGCATTTT. It is translated as CASRAPGQVANQPQHF.

This chain uses TRBV4-2 with TRBJ2-2, with 14 bases that match TRBD2. The V gene end was trimmed by 0 bases and the J gene end by 9 bases; junction bases not matched to a gene: 3. The CDR3 is 16 residues long. Per germline, CDR1 LGHNA and CDR2 YNFKEQ. The CDR3 loop reads CASSQERLAGGRELFF. DNA for the CDR3: TGTGCCAGCAGCCAAGAAAGACTAGCGGGAGGGAGGGAGCTGTTTTTT.

V is TRBV20-1 and J is TRBJ2-1; 11 nucleotides align to TRBD2. Germline CDR1 DFQATT, CDR2 SNEGSKA (reference sequence). This CDR3 spans 15 amino acids. V dropped 7 bases and J dropped 2; count of bases not matched to a gene: 7. CDR3 loop: CSVNLAGGAYNEQFF. The CDR3 DNA follows: TGCAGTGTTAATCTAGCGGGAGGAGCCTACAATGAGCAGTTCTTC.

The chain combines TRBV29-1 with TRBJ2-2, with D uncertain. Germline CDR1 SQVTM, CDR2 ANQGSEA. Trimming left V 1 base short and J 2 bases short, with 5 bases between. The CDR3 contains 13 residues. DNA of the CDR3: TGCAGCGTTGAAGCGGGCAACACCGGGGAGCTGTTTTTT. Its protein product is CSVEAGNTGELFF.

This rearrangement joins TRBV29-1 to TRBJ2-4, with TRBD1 as a possible D gene (5 bases). V lost 6 bases and J 5 bases, leaving 17 bases between the germline ends. The germline V gene encodes CDR1 SQVTM and CDR2 ANQGSEA. The CDR3 is 14 residues long. The CDR3 protein is CSVTRLRGQNIQYF. DNA for the CDR3: TGCAGCGTCACACGCCTAAGGGGCCAAAACATTCAGTACTTC.

This clonotype has a handful of counts. This chain uses TRBV5-1 with TRBJ2-7; D is ambiguous. This CDR3 is 13 amino acids long. Germline assignment: CDR1 SGHRS and CDR2 YFSETQ. V lost 3 bases, J lost 0 bases, and 7 bases lay in between. The CDR3 here is CASSSSISYEQYF. In DNA form, the CDR3 reads TGCGCCAGCAGCTCCTCGATCTCCTACGAGCAGTACTTC.

The V call is TRBV5-1, the J call TRBJ2-5; D is uncertain. V lost 0 bases and J lost 3, with 12 bases in between. The CDR3 loop spans 15 amino acids. Germline CDR1 reads SGHRS; CDR2 reads YFSETQ. DNA for the CDR3: TGCGCCAGCAGCTTGGCCATCGCTTTTGAAGAGACCCAGTACTTC. Amino acid sequence: CASSLAIAFEETQYF.

This clonotype has a handful of counts. This chain connects TRBV29-1 to TRBJ2-2; D possibly corresponds to TRBD1 (5 bases). The V end lost 5 bases, the J end lost 4 bases, and 11 bases lay between the germline ends. The CDR3 loop spans 13 amino acids. Germline CDR1 and CDR2: SQVTM and ANQGSEA. CDR3 in amino acids: CSVPYQGTGELFF. For the CDR3, the DNA is TGCAGCGTTCCCTATCAGGGCACCGGGGAGCTGTTTTTT.

This chain links TRBV2 with TRBJ2-7; perhaps TRBD1 as D (5 bases). The germline V gene has CDR1 SNHLY and CDR2 FYNNEI. V gave up 5 bases and J gave up 2 bases, with 13 bases separating them. The CDR3 runs to 14 residues. CDR3 residues: CASSPRGHPYEQYF. Here the CDR3 DNA reads TGTGCCAGCAGTCCTCGAGGACACCCCTACGAGCAGTACTTC.